The 19 T cell receptor beta chains below were found in one sample sequenced in a study of T-cell memory formation after mild COVID-19. TCRdb re-analysed the 5' RACE reads in MiXCR, keeping a single row per CDR3 protein. Of hundreds of thousands of distinct CDR3 sequences in the sample, more than 15% were seen once. Sequencing was performed on PBMCs or a T cell subset sorted from them (not recorded which). The receptors shown here come from a man between 18 and 29 years old who had mild COVID-19 (a few samples of this study predate the infection). Cell type and time point are not known.

This clonotype was picked up many times. J is TRBJ2-2 and V is TRBV20-1, with a possible D match to TRBD2 (5 bases). CDR3 length equals 12 residues. Between the trimmed V and J ends, which lost 7 bases and 4 bases, there was a span of 10 bases. Germline CDR1 is DFQATT and CDR2 is SNEGSKA (reference sequence). The CDR3 DNA follows: TGCAGTGTCGCTAGCCCCACCGGGGAGCTGTTTTTT. This gives the protein CSVASPTGELFF.

The V and J genes are TRBV7-6 and TRBJ2-7; a weak D match, TRBD1 (6 bases). The V end was cut by 2 bases, the J end by 6 bases, with 14 bases between. The CDR3 length is 14 residues. Germline V CDR1 and CDR2: SGHVS, FNYEAQ. The CDR3 sequence is CASSLLLRGGEQYV. The CDR3, as DNA: TGTGCCAGCAGCTTACTTCTTAGAGGGGGCGAGCAGTACGTC.

The chain links TRBV2 to TRBJ2-7, with TRBD1 identical over 11 bases. This CDR3 contains 14 residues. Trimming took 7 bases from V and 5 from J; bases not matched to a gene: 7. The germline gives CDR1 SNHLY, CDR2 FYNNEI. CDR3 loop: CASTRDRGFDEQYF. The CDR3 DNA is TGTGCCAGCACCCGGGACAGGGGGTTTGACGAGCAGTACTTC.

This clonotype was counted many times. The chain recombines TRBV4-3 with TRBJ2-2; possible D gene TRBD2, 5 bases. Per germline, CDR1 LGHNA and CDR2 YSLEER. This CDR3 is built from 15 residues. Trimming removed 0 bases from V and 6 bases from J, with 11 bases in between. CDR3 nucleotides: TGCGCCAGCAGCCAAGAGACGGGGAGACCCGGGGAGCTGTTTTTT. Translated, it gives CASSQETGRPGELFF.

This clonotype was counted a few times. This chain's CDR3 is CARPGDRDMNTEAFF. As DNA, the CDR3 is TGTGCCAGGCCCGGTGACAGAGACATGAACACTGAAGCTTTCTTT. V gene TRBV21-1 combines with J gene TRBJ1-1; the table gives TRBD1 as D, unverified against the DNA. TRBV21-1 is labeled a pseudogene. The CDR3 has 15 amino acids.

This chain links TRBV28 with TRBJ1-5; the D gene is possibly TRBD1 (6 bases). Trimming removed 7 bases at V and 7 bases at J, with 20 bases between. Germline-derived CDR1 and CDR2 are MDHEN and SYDVKM. This CDR3 spans 15 amino acids. CDR3 sequence reads: CASTLVTGGRQPQHF. DNA for the CDR3: TGTGCCAGCACTCTTGTTACGGGGGGCCGGCAGCCCCAGCATTTT. Complete variable domain (other parts from reference TRBV28 and TRBJ1-5): DVKVTQSSRYLVKRTGEKVFLECVQDMDHENMFWYRQDPGLGLRLIYFSYDVKMKEKGDIPEGYSVSREKKERFSLILESASTNQTSMYLCASTLVTGGRQPQHFGDGTRLSIL.

The chain joins TRBV24-1 to TRBJ1-1; unclear D gene. Trimming removed 0 bases from V and 6 bases from J, with 13 bases in between. CDR1 is KGHDR, CDR2 SFDVKD, per germline. The CDR3 consists of 15 residues. The CDR3 sequence is CATSDLGTLRPEAFF. CDR3 nucleotide sequence: TGTGCCACCAGTGATTTGGGCACACTCAGGCCTGAAGCTTTCTTT.

The CDR3 region has the DNA TGTGCCAGCAGCCAAGATTGGGACAGCCAAGAGACCCAGTACTTC. This sequence encodes CASSQDWDSQETQYF. This chain joins TRBV4-2 and TRBJ2-5; 7 bases are a match to TRBD1. Germline V gene sequence: CDR1 LGHNA, CDR2 YNFKEQ. The CDR3 length is 15 residues. The trim removed 0 bases at V and 1 base at J, leaving 2 bases unmatched.

The V gene is TRBV7-2, the J gene TRBJ2-1; no definite D call. The CDR3 is 13 residues long. V was cut by 1 base and J by 7 bases, with 8 bases left in between. From germline, CDR1 is SGHTA and CDR2 FQGNSA. The CDR3 region has the DNA TGTGCCAGCAGCTTAGGTTCCAGGAATGAGCAGTTCTTC. Protein: CASSLGSRNEQFF.

The J gene is TRBJ2-7, the V gene TRBV6-6; D is ambiguous. Germline V gene data show CDR1 as MNHNY and CDR2 as SVGAGI (reference sequence). With 1 base removed from V and 7 bases from J, the gap between germline ends came to 5 bases. This CDR3 has 11 residues. Here the CDR3 reads CASSYWLEQYF. The CDR3 nucleotides are TGTGCCAGCAGTTACTGGTTAGAGCAGTACTTC.

At least ten counts were recorded for this clonotype. This rearrangement joins TRBV5-6 to TRBJ2-3; 7 bases fit TRBD2. This CDR3 is 15 amino acids long. In germline, CDR1 is SGHDT, CDR2 YYEEEE. Germline trimming cut 1 base from V and 1 base from J; bases unmatched to any gene: 3. Written as DNA, the CDR3 is TGTGCCAGCAGCTTGCTAACTAGCGGCACAGATACGCAGTATTTT. Translating gives CASSLLTSGTDTQYF.

The chain recombines TRBV12-3 or TRBV12-4 with TRBJ2-5, with 8 positions matching TRBD1. This CDR3 has 14 residues. Trimming removed 7 bases from V and 3 bases from J; junction bases left unmatched: 7. The CDR3 DNA is TGTGCCAGCACCCTTACAGGGGGAAAAGAGACCCAGTACTTC. Translating gives CASTLTGGKETQYF.

The chain uses TRBV11-2 and TRBJ1-5; 9 nucleotides line up with TRBD1. Trimming removed 4 bases from V and 7 bases from J; junction bases left unmatched: 2. The CDR3 length is 13 residues. Germline assignment: CDR1 SGHAT and CDR2 FQNNGV. The CDR3 region is CASSSGQGQPQHF. The DNA for the CDR3 is TGTGCCAGCAGCTCGGGACAGGGACAGCCCCAGCATTTT.

This clonotype turned up a few times. The chain combines TRBV6-2 or TRBV6-3 with TRBJ2-7, with 8 bases lining up with TRBD1. Looked up from germline, CDR1 is MNHEY and CDR2 is SVGEGT. The V gene end was trimmed by 7 bases and the J gene end by 9 bases; junction bases not matched to a gene: 14. The CDR3 is made up of 14 amino acids. CDR3 sequence: CASTRDRPKLTQYF. Here the CDR3 DNA reads TGTGCCAGCACCAGGGACAGGCCTAAACTCACGCAGTACTTC.

This clonotype was detected once. This chain uses TRBV3-1 with TRBJ1-5; 7 bases align to TRBD1. This CDR3 has 15 amino acids. Germline V gene data show CDR1 as LGHDT and CDR2 as YNNKEL (reference sequence). Trimming took 0 bases from V and 4 from J; bases not matched to a gene: 3. The CDR3 coding sequence is TGTGCCAGCAGCCAAGATACAGGGGCGAATCAGCCCCAGCATTTT. As protein: CASSQDTGANQPQHF.

This sequence joins TRBV28 and TRBJ2-5; D may match TRBD1 or TRBD2 (6 bases each). This CDR3 contains 16 residues. Trimming cost V 6 bases and J 4 bases, with 21 bases left between them. CDR1 and CDR2 from the germline V gene are MDHEN and SYDVKM. CDR3 region: CASRRGRGLWGETQYF. The CDR3 region has the DNA TGTGCCAGCAGACGTGGCCGGGGGCTCTGGGGAGAGACCCAGTACTTC. Together with reference TRBV28 and TRBJ2-5, the CDR3 gives the full variable domain: DVKVTQSSRYLVKRTGEKVFLECVQDMDHENMFWYRQDPGLGLRLIYFSYDVKMKEKGDIPEGYSVSREKKERFSLILESASTNQTSMYLCASRRGRGLWGETQYFGPGTRLLVL.

J is TRBJ2-1 and V is TRBV18; maybe TRBD2 (7 bases). The CDR3 totals 12 residues. The V end lost 10 bases, the J end lost 9 bases, and 16 bases lay between the germline ends. The germline V gene encodes CDR1 KGHSH and CDR2 LQKENI. This CDR3 is CATAGATGEQFF. The CDR3, as DNA: TGTGCCACCGCGGGGGCGACCGGTGAGCAGTTCTTC.

The rearrangement links TRBV5-1 to TRBJ2-3; D remains ambiguous. Germline V CDR1 and CDR2: SGHRS, YFSETQ. V lost 0 bases and J lost 4, with 9 bases in between. This CDR3 comprises 14 residues. The DNA of the CDR3 is TGCGCCAGCAGCTTGGCCTTGGGCTCAGATACGCAGTATTTT. This encodes CASSLALGSDTQYF.

The rearrangement links TRBV19 to TRBJ2-6; D not resolved. Germline assignment: CDR1 LNHDA and CDR2 SQIVND (reference sequence). The CDR3 contains 14 residues. V dropped 3 bases and J dropped 3 bases, with 6 bases sitting between them. CDR3 sequence reads: CASSILRGANVLTF. In DNA form, the CDR3 reads TGTGCCAGTAGTATCCTCCGTGGGGCCAACGTCCTGACTTTC.